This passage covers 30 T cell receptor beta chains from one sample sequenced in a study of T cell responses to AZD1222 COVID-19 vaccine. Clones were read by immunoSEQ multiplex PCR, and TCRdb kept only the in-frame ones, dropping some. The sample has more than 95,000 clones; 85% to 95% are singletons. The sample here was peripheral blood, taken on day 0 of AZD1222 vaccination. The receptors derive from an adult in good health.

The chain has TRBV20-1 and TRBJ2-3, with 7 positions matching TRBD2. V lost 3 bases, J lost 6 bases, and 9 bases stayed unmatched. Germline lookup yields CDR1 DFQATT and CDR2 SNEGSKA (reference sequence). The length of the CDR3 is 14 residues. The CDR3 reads CSASTAGWGDTQYF. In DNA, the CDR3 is TGCAGTGCTAGTACAGCGGGATGGGGCGATACGCAGTATTTT.

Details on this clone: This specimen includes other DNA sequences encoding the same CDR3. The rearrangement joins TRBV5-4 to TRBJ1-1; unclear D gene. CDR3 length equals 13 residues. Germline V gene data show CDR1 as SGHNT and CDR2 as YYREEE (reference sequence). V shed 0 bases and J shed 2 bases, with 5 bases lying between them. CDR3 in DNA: TGTGCCAGCAGCTTGGCAGGTAACACTGAAGCTTTCTTT. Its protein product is CASSLAGNTEAFF.

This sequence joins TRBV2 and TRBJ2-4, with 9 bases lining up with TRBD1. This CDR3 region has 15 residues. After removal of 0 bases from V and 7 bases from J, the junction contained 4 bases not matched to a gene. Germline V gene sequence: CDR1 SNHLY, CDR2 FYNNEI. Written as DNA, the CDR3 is TGTGCCAGCAGTGAAGCCCGGGACAGGGCGAACATTCAGTACTTC. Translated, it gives CASSEARDRANIQYF.

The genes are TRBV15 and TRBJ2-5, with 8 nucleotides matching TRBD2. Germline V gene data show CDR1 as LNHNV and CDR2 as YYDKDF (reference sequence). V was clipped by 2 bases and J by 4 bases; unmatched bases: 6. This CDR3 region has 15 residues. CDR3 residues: CATSRPNLAGETQYF. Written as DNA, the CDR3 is TGTGCCACCAGCAGACCGAATCTAGCGGGAGAGACCCAGTACTTC.

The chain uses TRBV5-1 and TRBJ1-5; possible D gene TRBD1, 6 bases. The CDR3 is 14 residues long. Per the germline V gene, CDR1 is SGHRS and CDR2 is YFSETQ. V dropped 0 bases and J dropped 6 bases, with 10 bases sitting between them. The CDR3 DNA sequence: TGCGCCAGCAGCTTGGCCACAGGGAGTCAGCCCCAGCATTTT. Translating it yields CASSLATGSQPQHF. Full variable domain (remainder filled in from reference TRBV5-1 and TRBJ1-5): KAGVTQTPRYLIKTRGQQVTLSCSPISGHRSVSWYQQTPGQGLQFLFEYFSETQRNKGNFPGRFSGRQFSNSRSEMNVSTLELGDSALYLCASSLATGSQPQHFGDGTRLSIL.

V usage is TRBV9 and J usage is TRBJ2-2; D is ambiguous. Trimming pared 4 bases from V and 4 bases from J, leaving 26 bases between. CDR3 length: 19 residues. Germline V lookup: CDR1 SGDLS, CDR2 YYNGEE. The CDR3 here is CASSTLSGQPPRGTGELFF. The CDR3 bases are TGTGCCAGCAGCACCCTCTCGGGCCAACCTCCCCGCGGCACCGGGGAGCTGTTTTTT. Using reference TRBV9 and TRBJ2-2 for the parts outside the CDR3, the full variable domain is DSGVTQTPKHLITATGQRVTLRCSPRSGDLSVYWYQQSLDQGLQFLIQYYNGEERAKGNILERFSAQQFPDLHSELNLSSLELGDSALYFCASSTLSGQPPRGTGELFFGEGSRLTVL.

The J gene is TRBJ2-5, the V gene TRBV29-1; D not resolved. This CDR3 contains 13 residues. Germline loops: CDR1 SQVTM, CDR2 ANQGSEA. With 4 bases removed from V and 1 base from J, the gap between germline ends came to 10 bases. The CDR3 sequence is CSVVALTQETQYF. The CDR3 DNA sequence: TGCAGCGTTGTCGCCCTTACCCAAGAGACCCAGTACTTC.

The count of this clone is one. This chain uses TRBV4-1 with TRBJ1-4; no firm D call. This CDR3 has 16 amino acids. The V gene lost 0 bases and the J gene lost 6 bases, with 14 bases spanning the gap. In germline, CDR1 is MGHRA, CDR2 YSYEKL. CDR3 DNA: TGCGCCAGCAGCCAAGATCGACGGGTTCTCGATGAAAAACTGTTTTTT. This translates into CASSQDRRVLDEKLFF.

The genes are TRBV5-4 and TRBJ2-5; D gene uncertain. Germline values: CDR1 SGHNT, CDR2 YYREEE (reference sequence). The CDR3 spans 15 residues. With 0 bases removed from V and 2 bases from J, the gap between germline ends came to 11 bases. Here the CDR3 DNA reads TGTGCCAGCAGCTTGGACCTCGACCCTCAAGAGACCCAGTACTTC. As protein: CASSLDLDPQETQYF.

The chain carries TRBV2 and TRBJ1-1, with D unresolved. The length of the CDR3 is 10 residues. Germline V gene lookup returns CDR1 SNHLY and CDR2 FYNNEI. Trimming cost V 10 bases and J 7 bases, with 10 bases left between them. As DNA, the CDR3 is TGTGCCACCTCCGGAGTTGAAGCTTTCTTT. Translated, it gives CATSGVEAFF.

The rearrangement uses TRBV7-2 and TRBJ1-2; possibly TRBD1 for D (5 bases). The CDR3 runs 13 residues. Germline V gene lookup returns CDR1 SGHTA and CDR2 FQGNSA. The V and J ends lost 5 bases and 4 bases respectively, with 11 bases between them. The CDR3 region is CASSPDTTYGYTF. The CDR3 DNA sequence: TGTGCCAGCAGCCCGGACACGACCTATGGCTACACCTTC.

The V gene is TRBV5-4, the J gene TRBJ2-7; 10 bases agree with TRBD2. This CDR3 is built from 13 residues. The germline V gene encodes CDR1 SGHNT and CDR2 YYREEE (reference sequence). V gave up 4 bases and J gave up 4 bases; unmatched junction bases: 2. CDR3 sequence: CASSPSGSYEQYF. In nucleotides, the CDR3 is TGTGCCAGCAGCCCTAGCGGGAGTTACGAGCAGTACTTC.

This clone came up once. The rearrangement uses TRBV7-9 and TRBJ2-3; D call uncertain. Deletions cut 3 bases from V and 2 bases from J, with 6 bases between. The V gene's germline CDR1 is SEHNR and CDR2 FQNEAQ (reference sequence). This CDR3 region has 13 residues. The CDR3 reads CASSLLITDTQYF. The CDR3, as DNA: TGTGCCAGCAGCTTGCTTATCACAGATACGCAGTATTTT.

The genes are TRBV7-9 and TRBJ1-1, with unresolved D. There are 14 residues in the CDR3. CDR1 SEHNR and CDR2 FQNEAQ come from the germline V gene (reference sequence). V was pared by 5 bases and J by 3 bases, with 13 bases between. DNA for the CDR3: TGTGCCAGCAGCAGATCCTGGGATGACACTGAAGCTTTCTTT. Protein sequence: CASSRSWDDTEAFF.

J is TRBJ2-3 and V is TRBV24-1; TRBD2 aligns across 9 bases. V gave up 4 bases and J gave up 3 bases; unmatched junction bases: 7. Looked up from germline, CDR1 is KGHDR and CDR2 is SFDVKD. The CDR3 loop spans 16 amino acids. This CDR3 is CATSESGLAVTDTQYF. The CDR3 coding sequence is TGTGCCACCAGTGAATCGGGACTAGCTGTAACAGATACGCAGTATTTT.

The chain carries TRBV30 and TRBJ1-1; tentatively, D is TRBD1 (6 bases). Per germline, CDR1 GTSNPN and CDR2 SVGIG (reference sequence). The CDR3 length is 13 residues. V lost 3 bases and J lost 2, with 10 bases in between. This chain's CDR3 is CAWRPDSNTEAFF. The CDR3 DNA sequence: TGTGCCTGGAGACCGGACAGCAACACTGAAGCTTTCTTT.

This chain's CDR3 is CASSAQLAFYNEQFF. The CDR3 DNA sequence: TGTGCCAGCAGCGCTCAACTAGCCTTTTACAATGAGCAGTTCTTC. The gene calls are TRBV9 and TRBJ2-1; D might be TRBD2 (6 bases). V gave up 3 bases and J gave up 4 bases, with 14 bases separating them. This CDR3 region has 15 residues. Germline V gene sequence: CDR1 SGDLS, CDR2 YYNGEE.

CDR3 protein: CASRDREGVLTF. The CDR3 DNA reads TGTGCCAGCAGGGACAGGGAGGGCGTCCTGACTTTC. V gene TRBV12-3 or TRBV12-4 combines with J gene TRBJ2-6; tentatively, D is TRBD1 (8 bases). V gave up 6 bases and J gave up 12 bases, with 12 bases separating them. This CDR3 contains 12 residues.

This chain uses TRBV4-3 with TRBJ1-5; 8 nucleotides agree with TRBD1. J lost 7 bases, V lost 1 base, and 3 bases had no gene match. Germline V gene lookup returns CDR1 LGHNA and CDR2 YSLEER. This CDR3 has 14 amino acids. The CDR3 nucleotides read TGCGCCAGCAGCCAAGTACAGGGGGAACAGCCCCAGCATTTT. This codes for CASSQVQGEQPQHF.

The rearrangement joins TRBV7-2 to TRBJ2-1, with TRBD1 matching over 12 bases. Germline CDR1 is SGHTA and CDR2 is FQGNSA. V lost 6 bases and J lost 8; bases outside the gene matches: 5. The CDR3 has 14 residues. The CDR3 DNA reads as TGTGCCAGCAGGGGGACAGGGGGCCCCGATGAGCAGTTCTTC. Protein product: CASRGTGGPDEQFF.

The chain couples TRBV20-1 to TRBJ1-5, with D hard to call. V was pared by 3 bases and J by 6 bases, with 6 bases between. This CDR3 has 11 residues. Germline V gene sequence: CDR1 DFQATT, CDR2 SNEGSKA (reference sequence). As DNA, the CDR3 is TGCAGTGCTAGCGGGCGTCAGCCCCAGCATTTT. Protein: CSASGRQPQHF.

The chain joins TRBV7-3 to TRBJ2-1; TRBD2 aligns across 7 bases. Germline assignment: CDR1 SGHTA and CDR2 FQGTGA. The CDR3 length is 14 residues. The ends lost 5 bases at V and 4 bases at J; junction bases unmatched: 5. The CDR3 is CASSPGGRYNEQFF. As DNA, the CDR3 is TGTGCCAGCAGCCCGGGAGGCCGATACAATGAGCAGTTCTTC.

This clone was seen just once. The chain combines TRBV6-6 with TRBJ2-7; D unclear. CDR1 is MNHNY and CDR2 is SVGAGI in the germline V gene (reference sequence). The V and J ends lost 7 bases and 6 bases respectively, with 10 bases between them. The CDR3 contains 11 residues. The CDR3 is CASTSSGEQYF. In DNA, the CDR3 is TGTGCCAGCACGTCCTCCGGCGAGCAGTACTTC.

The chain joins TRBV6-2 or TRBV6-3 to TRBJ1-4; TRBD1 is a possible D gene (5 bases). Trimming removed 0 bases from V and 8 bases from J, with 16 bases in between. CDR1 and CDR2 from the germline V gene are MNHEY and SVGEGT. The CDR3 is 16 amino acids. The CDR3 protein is CASSYSSAGLGEKLFF. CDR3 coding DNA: TGTGCCAGCAGTTACTCGTCGGCAGGGTTGGGAGAAAAACTGTTTTTT.

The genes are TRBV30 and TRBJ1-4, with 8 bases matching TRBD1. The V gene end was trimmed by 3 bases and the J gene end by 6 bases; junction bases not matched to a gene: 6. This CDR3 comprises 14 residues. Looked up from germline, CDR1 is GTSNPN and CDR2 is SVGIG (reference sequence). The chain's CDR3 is CAWSDDRGHEKLFF. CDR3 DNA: TGTGCCTGGAGCGATGACAGGGGTCATGAAAAACTGTTTTTT.

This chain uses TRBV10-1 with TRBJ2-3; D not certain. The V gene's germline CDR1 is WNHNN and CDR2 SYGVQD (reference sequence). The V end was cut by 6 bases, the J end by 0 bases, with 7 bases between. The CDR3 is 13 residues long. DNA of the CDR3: TGCGCCAGCAGCCCGACTAGCACAGATACGCAGTATTTT. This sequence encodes CASSPTSTDTQYF.

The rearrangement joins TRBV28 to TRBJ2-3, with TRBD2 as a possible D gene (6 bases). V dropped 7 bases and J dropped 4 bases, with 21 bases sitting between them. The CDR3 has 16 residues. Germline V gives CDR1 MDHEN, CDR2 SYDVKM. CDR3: CASNPPSSGGADTQYF. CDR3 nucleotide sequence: TGTGCCAGCAATCCGCCTAGCTCGGGCGGGGCAGATACGCAGTATTTT.

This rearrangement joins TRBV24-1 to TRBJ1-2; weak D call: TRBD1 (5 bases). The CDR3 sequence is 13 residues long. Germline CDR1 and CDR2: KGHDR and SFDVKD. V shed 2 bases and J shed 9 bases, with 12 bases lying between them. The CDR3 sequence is CATSDSGYESYTF. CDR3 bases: TGTGCCACCAGTGATTCAGGGTACGAGAGCTACACCTTC.

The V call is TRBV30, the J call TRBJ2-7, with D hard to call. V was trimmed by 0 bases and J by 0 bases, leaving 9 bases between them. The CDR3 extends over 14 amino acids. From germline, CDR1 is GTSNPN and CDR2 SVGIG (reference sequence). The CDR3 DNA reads TGTGCCTGGAGTGTTTCACATCTCTCCTACGAGCAGTACTTC. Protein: CAWSVSHLSYEQYF.

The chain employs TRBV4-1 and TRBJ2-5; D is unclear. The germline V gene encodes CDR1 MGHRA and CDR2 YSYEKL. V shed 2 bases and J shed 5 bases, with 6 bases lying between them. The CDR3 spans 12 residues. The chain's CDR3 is CASSQPMETQYF. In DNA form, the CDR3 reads TGCGCCAGCAGCCAACCGATGGAGACCCAGTACTTC.